Below, 10 T cell receptor beta chains from the same sample are listed, as sequenced in a study of shared clonotypes between healthy human individuals. Libraries were prepared by immunoSEQ multiplex PCR; TCRdb keeps only in-frame clonotypes and omits some of them. The repertoire consists of some 580,000 clones, with more than 95% occurring once and the leading ten covering around 0.057%. Sequencing was carried out using naive CD4+ T cells sorted from blood. Regarding subset: CD45RA+ positively selected. The receptor source for this set is a woman in her thirties in good health.

The chain has TRBV4-1 and TRBJ2-1; D is unresolved. The CDR3 contains 12 residues. V was trimmed by 2 bases and J by 10 bases, leaving 9 bases between them. CDR1 is MGHRA and CDR2 is YSYEKL in the germline V gene. DNA of the CDR3: TGCGCCAGCAGCCAATCGCTAGAAGAGCAGTTCTTC. Protein: CASSQSLEEQFF.

The gene calls are TRBV19 and TRBJ1-1; TRBD1 matches at 8 bases. This CDR3 is built from 14 residues. V lost 5 bases and J lost 5; bases outside the gene matches: 7. Germline V gene lookup returns CDR1 LNHDA and CDR2 SQIVND (reference sequence). The DNA for the CDR3 is TGTGCCAGTAGTGCCGACAGGGGAGGGACTGAAGCTTTCTTT. This codes for CASSADRGGTEAFF.

The CDR3 protein is CASSPDFSGEQYF. CDR3 sequence (DNA): TGTGCCAGCAGCCCAGACTTCTCAGGCGAGCAGTACTTC. The chain links TRBV9 to TRBJ2-7; the D is unclear. Germline V lookup: CDR1 SGDLS, CDR2 YYNGEE. V lost 4 bases, J lost 6 bases, and 14 bases lay in between. The length of the CDR3 is 13 residues.

This chain links TRBV7-9 with TRBJ2-7; D remains unclear. The CDR3 length is 13 residues. CDR1 is SEHNR, CDR2 FQNEAQ, per germline (reference sequence). V was pared by 5 bases and J by 3 bases, with 11 bases between. CDR3 bases: TGTGCCAGCAGCCCCTTGGACGGCTACGAGCAGTACTTC. Protein: CASSPLDGYEQYF. Supplemented by reference TRBV7-9 and TRBJ2-7, the full variable domain reads DTGVSQNPRHKITKRGQNVTFRCDPISEHNRLYWYRQTLGQGPEFLTYFQNEAQLEKSRLLSDRFSAERPKGSFSTLEIQRTEQGDSAMYLCASSPLDGYEQYFGPGTRLTVT.

The V and J genes are TRBV5-6 and TRBJ2-1, with D possibly TRBD1 on 5 matching bases. The CDR3 consists of 14 residues. From germline, CDR1 is SGHDT and CDR2 YYEEEE. V was clipped by 0 bases and J by 9 bases, with 13 bases between them. CDR3 protein: CASSLGQGTIEQFF. The CDR3 bases are TGTGCCAGCAGCTTGGGTCAGGGTACCATTGAGCAGTTCTTC.

The chain employs TRBV30 and TRBJ2-2, with D perhaps TRBD2 (6 bases). Per germline, CDR1 GTSNPN and CDR2 SVGIG (reference sequence). The CDR3 covers 14 residues. Trimming removed 1 base at V and 6 bases at J, with 12 bases between. CDR3 amino acids: CAWSAPGGAGELFF. Written as DNA, the CDR3 is TGTGCCTGGAGTGCCCCCGGAGGGGCCGGGGAGCTGTTTTTT.

For the CDR3, the DNA is TGTGCCAGCAATATTATCGGGGGGAGTACTGAAAAACTGTTTTTT. This translates into CASNIIGGSTEKLFF. The rearrangement joins TRBV2 to TRBJ1-4; D perhaps matches TRBD1 (5 bases). The ends were cut back, 7 bases at V and 7 bases at J, with 19 bases in the middle. Germline V gene lookup returns CDR1 SNHLY and CDR2 FYNNEI. This CDR3 spans 15 amino acids.

The chain carries TRBV4-2 and TRBJ2-1, with D possibly matching TRBD2 (6 bases). This CDR3 contains 14 residues. The germline V and J ends were trimmed by 4 bases and 5 bases, with 12 bases remaining between them. Per the germline V gene, CDR1 is LGHNA and CDR2 is YNFKEQ. CDR3 residues: CASSRGGGDNEQFF. The CDR3 DNA is TGTGCCAGCAGCCGTGGGGGAGGTGACAATGAGCAGTTCTTC.

This sequence joins TRBV21-1 and TRBJ1-3; the table's D gene call, TRBD1, was not cross checked with the DNA. TRBV21-1 has pseudogene status. The CDR3 has 15 residues. The CDR3 loop reads CASSKAQDRGNTIYF. As DNA, the CDR3 is TGTGCCAGCAGCAAAGCTCAGGATCGAGGAAACACCATATATTTT.

This sequence joins TRBV19 and TRBJ2-7, with TRBD1 identical over 12 bases. Germline CDR1 and CDR2: LNHDA and SQIVND (reference sequence). The J segment lost 5 bases and the V segment lost 4 bases, leaving 12 bases of the junction unmatched. The CDR3 extends over 17 amino acids. As DNA, the CDR3 is TGTGCCAGTAGTAGCCGGGACAGGGGGCCGGCGGGCCACGAGCAGTACTTC. It specifies CASSSRDRGPAGHEQYF.